The 22 T cell receptor beta chains given below trace back to one sample, sequenced in a study of blood T cell repertoires in COVID-19. Only in-frame clones appear in the TCRdb table, and some are missing; sequencing was by immunoSEQ multiplex PCR. Here the sample spans around 57,000 clones, approximately 80% being singletons. Sequenced material: peripheral blood. These receptor sequences come from a woman aged 65 to 85 with acute or convalescent COVID-19.

The gene calls are TRBV6-2 or TRBV6-3 and TRBJ2-7; D is possibly TRBD1 (5 bases). The V end was cut by 2 bases, the J end by 6 bases, with 14 bases between. The CDR3 runs to 14 residues. CDR1 and CDR2 from the germline V gene are MNHEY and SVGEGT. The CDR3 here is CASSYPGRVVEQYF. The CDR3 nucleotides are TGTGCCAGCAGTTACCCGGGCAGGGTCGTCGAGCAGTACTTC.

The J gene is TRBJ2-5, the V gene TRBV4-2; 7 bases are a match to TRBD1. V shed 2 bases and J 0 bases; nucleotides not matched to a gene: 0. The CDR3 is 14 residues long. The germline gives CDR1 LGHNA, CDR2 YNFKEQ. CDR3 coding DNA: TGTGCCAGCAGCCAAACAGGGGACCAAGAGACCCAGTACTTC. It codes for CASSQTGDQETQYF.

This chain connects TRBV11-2 to TRBJ2-5; weak D call: TRBD1 (6 bases). Per germline, CDR1 SGHAT and CDR2 FQNNGV. The CDR3 is 15 residues long. With 1 base removed from V and 2 bases from J, the gap between germline ends came to 11 bases. The CDR3 is CASSLARQGQETQYF. The CDR3 nucleotides are TGTGCCAGCAGCTTAGCCCGCCAGGGGCAAGAGACCCAGTACTTC. Combining the CDR3 with reference TRBV11-2 and TRBJ2-5 gives the whole variable domain EAGVAQSPRYKIIEKRQSVAFWCNPISGHATLYWYQQILGQGPKLLIQFQNNGVVDDSQLPKDRFSAERLKGVDSTLKIQPAKLEDSAVYLCASSLARQGQETQYFGPGTRLLVL.

This chain joins TRBV12-1 and TRBJ2-6; the DNA was not used to check the table's D call, TRBD1. TRBV12-1 is an annotated pseudogene. CDR3 length equals 14 residues. The DNA of the CDR3 is TGTGCCAGCAGCGACAACTCTGGGGCCAACGTCCTGACTTTC. Amino acids: CASSDNSGANVLTF.

The V gene is TRBV6-1, the J gene TRBJ1-2; maybe TRBD1 (5 bases). CDR1 and CDR2 (germline): MNHNS, SASEGT. The CDR3 has 13 residues. The V end was cut by 10 bases, the J end by 4 bases, with 16 bases between. This CDR3 reads CATRRQNPYGYTF. The DNA of the CDR3 is TGTGCCACAAGGCGACAGAATCCCTATGGCTACACCTTC.

The rearrangement uses TRBV29-1 and TRBJ1-4; no clear D gene. Germline CDR1 reads SQVTM; CDR2 reads ANQGSEA. V was trimmed by 1 base and J by 17 bases, leaving 14 bases between them. The CDR3 is made up of 11 amino acids. CDR3 loop: CSVEGPDRVFF. CDR3 DNA sequence: TGCAGCGTTGAAGGCCCCGATCGCGTTTTTTTT. Based on the CDR3 plus reference TRBV29-1 and TRBJ1-4, the full variable domain is SAVISQKPSRDICQRGTSLTIQCQVDSQVTMMFWYRQQPGQSLTLIATANQGSEATYESGFVIDKFPISRPNLTFSTLTVSNMSPEDSSIYLCSVEGPDRVFFGSGTQLSVL.

The gene calls are TRBV28 and TRBJ1-4; perhaps TRBD1 as D (6 bases). The V gene lost 6 bases and the J gene lost 3 bases, with 11 bases spanning the gap. Germline V lookup: CDR1 MDHEN, CDR2 SYDVKM. CDR3 length equals 14 residues. Here the CDR3 DNA reads TGTGCCAGCAGGACAGGTCGGCCTAATGAAAAACTGTTTTTT. Its protein product is CASRTGRPNEKLFF.

The V and J genes are TRBV6-2 or TRBV6-3 and TRBJ2-1, with D uncertain. Between the trimmed V and J ends, which lost 2 bases and 7 bases, there was a span of 15 bases. CDR3 length equals 15 residues. Germline-derived CDR1 and CDR2 are MNHEY and SVGEGT. For the CDR3, the DNA is TGTGCCAGCAGTTACGGCACCTCAACCCTGAATGAGCAGTTCTTC. Amino acid sequence: CASSYGTSTLNEQFF.

CDR3 in amino acids: CASSFAQGAFEQYF. The CDR3 DNA follows: TGTGCCAGCAGTTTTGCACAGGGGGCCTTCGAGCAGTACTTC. The chain joins TRBV28 to TRBJ2-7, with 9 nucleotides matching TRBD1. With V trimmed by 3 bases and J by 6 bases, 6 bases remained unmatched. Germline V gene sequence: CDR1 MDHEN, CDR2 SYDVKM. The CDR3 is 14 residues long.

A single count supports this clone. V and J are TRBV5-1 and TRBJ1-1; 8 bases line up with TRBD1. The CDR3 is 15 residues long. In germline, CDR1 is SGHRS, CDR2 YFSETQ. V lost 5 bases and J lost 7; bases outside the gene matches: 13. The CDR3: CASSAGTGDRGEAFF. DNA of the CDR3: TGCGCCAGCAGTGCCGGGACAGGTGATAGGGGTGAAGCTTTCTTT.

The chain is built from TRBV5-1 and TRBJ2-3; no reliable D call. Trimming took off 2 bases at V and 1 base at J, with 14 bases between the two ends. Germline V gene lookup returns CDR1 SGHRS and CDR2 YFSETQ. The CDR3 loop spans 16 amino acids. DNA for the CDR3: TGCGCCAGCAGCTTTTCGGTTGGCGGCGGCACAGATACGCAGTATTTT. Translation gives CASSFSVGGGTDTQYF.

The chain uses TRBV5-4 and TRBJ2-1, with TRBD2 as a possible D gene (6 bases). Trimming took off 4 bases at V and 3 bases at J, with 11 bases between the two ends. CDR1 and CDR2 (germline): SGHNT, YYREEE (reference sequence). The CDR3 spans 14 residues. The CDR3 DNA is TGTGCCAGCAGCGAGAGGGGAGGCTACAATGAGCAGTTCTTC. As protein: CASSERGGYNEQFF.

This clone was detected only a few times. The chain carries TRBV7-2 and TRBJ2-5, with 8 positions matching TRBD1. This CDR3 contains 14 residues. The ends lost 4 bases at V and 5 bases at J; junction bases unmatched: 6. Germline assignment: CDR1 SGHTA and CDR2 FQGNSA. The CDR3 DNA follows: TGTGCCAGCAGCTCTTCAGGGGGCCGGGAGACCCAGTACTTC. It translates to CASSSSGGRETQYF.

V is TRBV5-6 and J is TRBJ1-6, with D possibly being TRBD1 (6 bases). The CDR3 runs to 15 residues. V lost 3 bases to trimming and J lost 9 bases, with 16 bases between them. Germline lookup yields CDR1 SGHDT and CDR2 YYEEEE. The DNA for the CDR3 is TGTGCCAGCAGCTCGGCACAGGGTCTGGGTTCACCCCTCCACTTT. It yields the protein CASSSAQGLGSPLHF. The whole variable domain, filled in from reference TRBV5-6 and TRBJ1-6, reads DAGVTQSPTHLIKTRGQQVTLRCSPKSGHDTVSWYQQALGQGPQFIFQYYEEEERQRGNFPDRFSGHQFPNYSSELNVNALLLGDSALYLCASSSAQGLGSPLHFGNGTRLTVT.

V gene TRBV7-9 combines with J gene TRBJ2-2; D is perhaps TRBD2 (5 bases). The CDR3 is 15 amino acids. The ends were cut back, 6 bases at V and 4 bases at J, with 15 bases in the middle. CDR1 and CDR2 from the germline V gene are SEHNR and FQNEAQ (reference sequence). For the CDR3, the DNA is TGTGCCAGCAGTCTCCAGCGGACCCCCACCGGGGAGCTGTTTTTT. It encodes CASSLQRTPTGELFF.

The CDR3 here is CASSHDGASGGDEQFF. CDR3 coding DNA: TGCGCCAGCAGCCACGACGGGGCTAGCGGGGGCGATGAGCAGTTCTTC. The rearrangement uses TRBV4-1 and TRBJ2-1, with 10 positions matching TRBD2. The ends lost 3 bases at V and 8 bases at J; junction bases unmatched: 10. The CDR3 length is 16 residues. Germline-derived CDR1 and CDR2 are MGHRA and YSYEKL.

This chain connects TRBV7-2 to TRBJ1-2; D is uncertain. Trimming shortened V by 5 bases and J by 4 bases, and 17 bases separated the two germline ends. In germline, CDR1 is SGHTA, CDR2 FQGNSA. The CDR3 has 15 residues. The CDR3 sequence: CASSLDTSTPYGYTF. CDR3 nucleotides: TGTGCCAGCAGCCTTGACACCTCTACCCCCTATGGCTACACCTTC.

This clone was detected only once. The CDR3 loop is CSVPGQGAHGYTF. In nucleotides, the CDR3 is TGCAGCGTACCGGGACAGGGGGCGCATGGCTACACCTTC. V gene TRBV29-1 combines with J gene TRBJ1-2; 12 bases agree with TRBD1. The CDR3 totals 13 residues. V lost 6 bases to trimming and J lost 6 bases; unmatched junction nucleotides: 5. CDR1 is SQVTM, CDR2 ANQGSEA, per germline.

The CDR3 DNA is TGTGCCAGCAGTGGGTTCGGAGAAGAGACCCAGTACTTC. It specifies CASSGFGEETQYF. V is TRBV2 and J is TRBJ2-5; D call uncertain. The CDR3 length is 13 residues. The germline CDR1 and CDR2 sequences are SNHLY and FYNNEI. Deletions cut 4 bases from V and 3 bases from J, with 9 bases between.

The gene calls are TRBV11-3 and TRBJ1-1; D remains ambiguous. Trimming shortened V by 2 bases and J by 1 base, and 2 bases separated the two germline ends. The CDR3 runs 12 residues. The germline CDR1 and CDR2 sequences are SGHNT and YENEEA. CDR3 DNA: TGTGCCAGCAGCTTACAGAACACTGAAGCTTTCTTT. This codes for CASSLQNTEAFF.

The chain has TRBV5-1 and TRBJ1-3; no clear D gene. The CDR3 extends over 14 amino acids. Trimming left V 3 bases short and J 7 bases short, with 14 bases between. The germline V gene has CDR1 SGHRS and CDR2 YFSETQ. The CDR3 reads CASSSDPGWNTIYF. Here the CDR3 DNA reads TGCGCCAGCAGCTCCGATCCAGGATGGAACACCATATATTTT.

This clone has a single count. The chain recombines TRBV19 with TRBJ1-2, with D tentatively TRBD1 (6 bases). With 5 bases removed from V and 0 bases from J, the gap between germline ends came to 16 bases. The CDR3 sequence is 16 residues long. The germline CDR1 and CDR2 sequences are LNHDA and SQIVND (reference sequence). CDR3 residues: CASSSPAGDSNYGYTF. DNA for the CDR3: TGTGCCAGTAGTTCCCCGGCAGGGGATTCTAACTATGGCTACACCTTC.